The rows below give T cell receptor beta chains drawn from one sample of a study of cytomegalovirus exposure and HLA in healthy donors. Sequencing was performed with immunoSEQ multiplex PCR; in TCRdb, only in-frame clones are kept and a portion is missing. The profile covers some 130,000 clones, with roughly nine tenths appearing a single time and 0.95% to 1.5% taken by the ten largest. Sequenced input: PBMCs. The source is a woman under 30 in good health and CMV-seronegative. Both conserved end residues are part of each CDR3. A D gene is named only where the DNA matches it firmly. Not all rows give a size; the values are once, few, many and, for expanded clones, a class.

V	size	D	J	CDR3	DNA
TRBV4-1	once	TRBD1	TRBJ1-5	CASSHDYQGAVDQPQHF	TGCGCCAGCAGCCACGACTATCAGGGGGCGGTTGATCAGCCCCAGCATTTT
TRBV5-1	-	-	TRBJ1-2	CASSLSGSDYGYTF	TGCGCCAGCAGCTTGTCAGGCTCCGACTATGGCTACACCTTC
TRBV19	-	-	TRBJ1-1	CASSIEGSGREAFF	TGTGCCAGTAGTATAGAAGGTTCAGGGCGGGAAGCTTTCTTT
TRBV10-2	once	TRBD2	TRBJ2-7	CASTRGRGTYEQYF	TGCGCCAGCACCAGAGGGCGGGGGACCTACGAGCAGTACTTC
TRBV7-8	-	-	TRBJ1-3	CASSIQGVNSGNTIYF	TGTGCCAGCAGCATCCAGGGCGTCAACTCTGGAAACACCATATATTTT
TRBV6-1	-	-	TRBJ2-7	CASSETQTGLGYEQYF	TGTGCCAGCAGTGAAACCCAAACGGGACTCGGGTACGAGCAGTACTTC
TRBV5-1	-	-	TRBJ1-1	CASSLTGMNTEAFF	TGCGCCAGCAGCCTTACAGGGATGAACACTGAAGCTTTCTTT
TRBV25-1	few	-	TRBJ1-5	CASSELDSNQPQHF	TGTGCCAGCAGTGAATTAGATAGCAATCAGCCCCAGCATTTT
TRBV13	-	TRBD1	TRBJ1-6	CASSSRDSLYSPLHF	TGTGCCAGCAGCTCCAGGGACAGTCTTTATTCACCCCTCCACTTT
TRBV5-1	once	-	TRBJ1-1	CASSSLSRVNTEAFF	TGCGCCAGCAGCTCCCTCTCCAGGGTGAACACTGAAGCTTTCTTT
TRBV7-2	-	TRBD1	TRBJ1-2	CASSSGQGDPPVYGYTF	TGTGCCAGCAGCTCGGGACAGGGGGATCCTCCGGTTTATGGCTACACCTTC
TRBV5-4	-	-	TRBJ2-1	CASSPRPDSYNEQFF	TGTGCCAGCAGCCCGCGACCCGACAGTTACAATGAGCAGTTCTTC
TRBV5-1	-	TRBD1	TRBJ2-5	CASSLGPGTGGQETQYF	TGCGCCAGCAGCTTGGGGCCCGGGACAGGAGGTCAAGAGACCCAGTACTTC
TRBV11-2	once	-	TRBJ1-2	CASSFNLGGYTF	TGTGCCAGCAGCTTTAATCTAGGTGGCTACACCTTC
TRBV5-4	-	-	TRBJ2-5	CASSLGQNQIQETQYF	TGTGCCAGCAGCTTGGGTCAGAACCAGATCCAAGAGACCCAGTACTTC
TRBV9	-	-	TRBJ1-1	CASSVNPGRNTEAFF	TGTGCCAGCAGCGTTAATCCAGGCCGGAACACTGAAGCTTTCTTT
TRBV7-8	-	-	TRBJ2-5	CASSLLWETQYF	TGTGCCAGCAGCTTACTATGGGAGACCCAGTACTTC
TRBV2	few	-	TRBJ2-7	CASSEYREYEQYF	TGTGCCAGCAGTGAGTATCGGGAGTACGAGCAGTACTTC
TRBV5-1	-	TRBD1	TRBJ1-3	CASSSGQGAGNTIYF	TGCGCCAGCAGCTCCGGACAGGGAGCTGGAAACACCATATATTTT
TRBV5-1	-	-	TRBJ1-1	CASSLGFGGGTEAFF	TGCGCCAGCAGCTTGGGGTTCGGGGGAGGCACTGAAGCTTTCTTT
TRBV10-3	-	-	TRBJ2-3	CAISQTSPSTDTQYF	TGTGCCATCAGTCAGACTAGTCCAAGCACAGATACGCAGTATTTT
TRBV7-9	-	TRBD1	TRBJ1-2	CASSLGQYTNHYGYTF	TGTGCCAGCAGCTTGGGACAGTACACGAATCACTATGGCTACACCTTC
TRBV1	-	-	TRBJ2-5	CTSRQRDSQGTQYF	TGCACCAGCAGACAGCGGGACTCTCAGGGGACCCAGTACTTC
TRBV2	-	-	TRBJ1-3	CASSQLTGPGNTIYF	TGTGCCAGCAGTCAACTCACAGGGCCTGGAAACACCATATATTTT
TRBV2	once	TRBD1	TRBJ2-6	CARLTGTGANVLTF	TGTGCCCGACTGACAGGGACGGGGGCCAACGTCCTGACTTTC
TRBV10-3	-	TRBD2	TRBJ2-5	CAISAGLAGVETQYF	TGTGCCATCAGTGCCGGACTAGCGGGGGTGGAGACCCAGTACTTC
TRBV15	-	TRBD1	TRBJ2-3	CATTDRDRRFTDTQYF	TGTGCCACCACCGACCGGGACAGGCGATTCACAGATACGCAGTATTTT
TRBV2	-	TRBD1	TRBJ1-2	CASSVGTVYGRYTF	TGTGCCAGCAGCGTTGGGACAGTATATGGAAGGTACACCTTC
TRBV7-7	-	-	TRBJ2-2	CASSRGEARNTGELFF	TGTGCCAGCAGCCGAGGGGAGGCCAGAAACACCGGGGAGCTGTTTTTT
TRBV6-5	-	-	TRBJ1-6	CASSYLRDSPLHF	TGTGCCAGCAGTTACCTCAGGGATTCACCCCTCCACTTT
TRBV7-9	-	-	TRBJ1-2	CASSLDGPGYGYTF	TGTGCCAGCAGCTTAGACGGCCCGGGCTATGGCTACACCTTC
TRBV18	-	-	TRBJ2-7	CASSPQGQGLSNEQYF	TGTGCCAGCTCACCACAAGGGCAGGGTCTCTCCAACGAGCAGTACTTC
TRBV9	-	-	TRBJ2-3	CASKRGGLLEDTQYF	TGTGCCAGCAAGAGGGGGGGCCTTTTGGAAGATACGCAGTATTTT
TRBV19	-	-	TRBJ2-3	CASSMSCPGKGLSDTQYF	TGTGCCAGTAGTATGTCGTGTCCAGGGAAAGGGTTGTCAGATACGCAGTATTTT
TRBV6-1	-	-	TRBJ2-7	CASSERGVPYEQYF	TGTGCCAGCAGTGAGCGGGGTGTCCCCTACGAGCAGTACTTC
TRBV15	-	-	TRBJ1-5	CATSKHYSNQPQHF	TGTGCCACCAGCAAGCACTACAGCAATCAGCCCCAGCATTTT
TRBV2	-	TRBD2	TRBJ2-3	CASIRAGVPDTQYF	TGTGCCAGCATTAGAGCGGGGGTCCCAGATACGCAGTATTTT
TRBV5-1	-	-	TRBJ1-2	CASSLGGVAEGYTF	TGCGCCAGCAGCTTGGGCGGGGTAGCGGAAGGCTACACCTTC
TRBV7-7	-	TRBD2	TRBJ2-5	CASSLALAGGPETQYF	TGTGCTAGCAGCTTAGCACTAGCGGGGGGGCCGGAGACCCAGTACTTC
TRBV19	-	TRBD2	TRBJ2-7	CASSGVAGDYEQYF	TGTGCCAGTAGTGGGGTAGCGGGGGACTACGAGCAGTACTTC
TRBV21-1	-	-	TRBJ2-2	CASSKHSGGANTGELFF	TGTGCCAGCAGCAAACATTCAGGGGGCGCGAACACCGGGGAGCTGTTTTTT
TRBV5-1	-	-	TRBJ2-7	CASSLAGPGAYEQYF	TGCGCCAGCAGCTTGGCTGGGCCAGGGGCGTACGAGCAGTACTTC
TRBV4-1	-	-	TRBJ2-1	CASSPPLSSYNEQFF	TGCGCCAGCAGCCCCCCTCTGAGCTCCTACAATGAGCAGTTCTTC
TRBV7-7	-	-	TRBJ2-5	CASSSQGRGETQYF	TGTGCCAGCAGCTCTCAGGGGAGGGGGGAGACCCAGTACTTC
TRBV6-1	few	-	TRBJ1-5	CASSVSFQPQHF	TGTGCCAGCAGTGTGAGTTTCCAGCCCCAGCATTTT
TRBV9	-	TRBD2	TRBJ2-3	CASSVGSSGYTDTQYF	TGTGCCAGCAGCGTAGGGTCTAGCGGGTACACAGATACGCAGTATTTT
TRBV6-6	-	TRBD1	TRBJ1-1	CASSYSKGQGETEAFF	TGTGCCAGCAGTTACTCGAAGGGACAGGGGGAGACTGAAGCTTTCTTT
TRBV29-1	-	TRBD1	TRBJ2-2	CSVTPTGQYTGELFF	TGCAGCGTTACCCCTACGGGACAGTACACCGGGGAGCTGTTTTTT
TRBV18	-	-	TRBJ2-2	CASSPPGRANTGELFF	TGTGCCAGCTCACCACCCGGGCGGGCGAACACCGGGGAGCTGTTTTTT
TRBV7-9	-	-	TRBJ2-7	CASSPDSLPYEQYF	TGTGCCAGCAGCCCCGACTCTCTACCCTACGAGCAGTACTTC
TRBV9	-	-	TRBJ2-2	CASSVPSAADTGELFF	TGTGCCAGCAGCGTACCCAGCGCCGCGGACACCGGGGAGCTGTTTTTT
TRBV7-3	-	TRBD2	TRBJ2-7	CASSYLAGGAYEQYF	TGTGCCAGCAGCTATCTAGCGGGGGGAGCCTACGAGCAGTACTTC
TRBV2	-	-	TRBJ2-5	CASSDYTSGQETQYF	TGTGCCAGCAGTGACTACACATCAGGACAAGAGACCCAGTACTTC
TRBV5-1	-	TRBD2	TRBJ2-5	CASSSGLAGVQETQYF	TGCGCCAGCAGCTCCGGACTAGCGGGCGTCCAAGAGACCCAGTACTTC
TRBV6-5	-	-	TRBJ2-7	CASRAGSSYEQYF	TGTGCCAGCAGAGCCGGGAGCTCCTACGAGCAGTACTTC
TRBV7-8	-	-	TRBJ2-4	CASSPQGTNIQYF	TGTGCCAGCAGCCCCCAGGGAACAAACATTCAGTACTTC
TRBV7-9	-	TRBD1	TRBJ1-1	CASRKYLTDRDTEAFF	TGTGCCAGCCGTAAATACTTAACAGACAGGGATACTGAAGCTTTCTTT